The T cell receptor (beta chain) under discussion was sequenced for a study of blood T cell repertoires in COVID-19. The wider study: Sites in the United States, Italy and Spain provided acute and convalescent COVID-19 samples. From T cells, B-cell-depleted T cells, or PBMCs came the material, which was cDNA or gDNA.

This CDR3 has 15 residues. V lost 2 bases, J lost 4 bases, and 4 bases stayed unmatched. Germline values: CDR1 SGDLS, CDR2 YYNGEE. Per the study methods: Nucleated cell number was recorded as an estimate derived from reference gene primer amplification. TCRdb keeps only in-frame clones here, not all; method: immunoSEQ multiplex PCR. The V and J calls and clone size were taken over from that table, and D and trimming were inferred from the DNA. This repertoire shows hundreds of thousands of clones, roughly 85% found once; its top ten account for approximately 7.5%. This clonotype was obtained from a human donor in a cohort sampled during active COVID-19. The chain links TRBV9 to TRBJ1-1; 11 bases fit TRBD1. Sequenced material: peripheral blood. The CDR3 region is CASSVSGTGGTEAFF. The CDR3 nucleotides are TGTGCCAGCAGCGTCTCCGGGACAGGGGGCACTGAAGCTTTCTTT.